These 11 T cell receptor beta chains originate from one sample sequenced in a study of shared clonotypes between healthy human individuals (TCRdb year 2020). The library was generated by the immunoSEQ multiplex PCR assay. What TCRdb holds here is the immuneACCESS table cut down to in-frame rearrangements. Part of the clones is not present; checked against another copy, under half of the missing clones reflect an unresolved V gene, and the others are unexplained. This sample comprises 2 million to 2.5 million clones, 85% to 95% of them detected only once. Roughly 0.34% of the sample is taken by the ten largest. Source material: naive CD4+ T cells from PBMCs. Per the publication, the cell subset or site label means: CD45RA+ positively selected. The receptors come from a man younger than 30 in good health. Some clones in this sample may be carry-over from other donors' samples.

V gene TRBV1 combines with J gene TRBJ2-1; the table names TRBD2, a call not compared with the DNA. TRBV1 is a pseudogene locus. CDR3 length: 16 residues. CDR3 region: CTSSLRTSGTYNEQFF. The CDR3 nucleotides are TGCACCAGCAGCCTTCGGACTAGCGGAACCTACAATGAGCAGTTCTTC.

CDR3 DNA: TGTGCCAGCAGCGTAGGTATGATAGGAGCACCCGAGCTGGATGGCTACACCTTC. Its translation: CASSVGMIGAPELDGYTF. The gene calls are TRBV9 and TRBJ1-2; no firm D call. V was clipped by 0 bases and J by 6 bases, with 24 bases between them. CDR3 length equals 18 residues. Germline V lookup: CDR1 SGDLS, CDR2 YYNGEE.

This clone was observed once. V is TRBV4-2 and J is TRBJ2-7; D call uncertain. The CDR3 loop spans 17 amino acids. V was pared by 0 bases and J by 0 bases, with 15 bases between. CDR1 LGHNA and CDR2 YNFKEQ come from the germline V gene. CDR3 sequence (DNA): TGTGCCAGCAGCCAAGATATAATTGGGTATAGCTCCTACGAGCAGTACTTC. This encodes CASSQDIIGYSSYEQYF.

This chain links TRBV28 with TRBJ2-7; 14 nucleotides match TRBD2. The length of the CDR3 is 15 residues. CDR1 is MDHEN, CDR2 SYDVKM, per germline. The V gene end was trimmed by 2 bases and the J gene end by 12 bases; junction bases not matched to a gene: 9. Written as DNA, the CDR3 is TGTGCCAGCAGTTTACCGGGACTAGCGGGAGCGGGGGGGTACTTC. It yields the protein CASSLPGLAGAGGYF.

Only one count was recorded for this clone. The rearrangement uses TRBV7-3 and TRBJ1-1; TRBD1 might be the D (5 bases). Trimming pared 5 bases from V and 7 bases from J, leaving 8 bases between. Per germline, CDR1 SGHTA and CDR2 FQGTGA. This CDR3 spans 11 amino acids. The CDR3 loop is CASSPDSEAFF. DNA of the CDR3: TGTGCCAGCAGCCCCGACAGTGAAGCTTTCTTT.

The J gene is TRBJ2-5, the V gene TRBV29-1; 8 bases align to TRBD1. The end of the DNA fits TRBJ2-7 better, so the J call may be wrong. The CDR3 runs to 12 residues. Germline V lookup: CDR1 SQVTM, CDR2 ANQGSEA. The CDR3 is CSVETGGYEQYF. The CDR3 DNA reads TGCAGCGTTGAAACAGGGGGCTACGAGCAGTACTTC.

V is TRBV30 and J is TRBJ2-6, with TRBD2 as a possible D gene (6 bases). From germline, CDR1 is GTSNPN and CDR2 SVGIG (reference sequence). The CDR3 consists of 14 residues. Trimming took off 2 bases at V and 2 bases at J, with 7 bases between the two ends. CDR3 coding DNA: TGTGCCTGGAGTAGGGAGGCTGGGGCCAACGTCCTGACTTTC. Its translation is CAWSREAGANVLTF.

The sample holds a few counts of this clone. The rearrangement joins TRBV6-6 to TRBJ1-1; D gene unclear. Per germline, CDR1 MNHNY and CDR2 SVGAGI (reference sequence). The V end was cut by 3 bases, the J end by 1 base, with 6 bases between. The CDR3 loop spans 13 amino acids. The CDR3 region has the DNA TGTGCCAGCAGTTATAGGTCGAACACTGAAGCTTTCTTT. Translated: CASSYRSNTEAFF.

The rearrangement joins TRBV4-1 to TRBJ2-1; D unresolved. Trimming left V 0 bases short and J 0 bases short, with 12 bases between. This CDR3 is built from 17 residues. Germline-derived CDR1 and CDR2 are MGHRA and YSYEKL. CDR3 nucleotide sequence: TGCGCCAGCAGCCAAGATGTATACCTTGGCTCCTACAATGAGCAGTTCTTC. Its protein is CASSQDVYLGSYNEQFF.

The chain joins TRBV14 to TRBJ2-7; D uncertain. Trimming took 0 bases from V and 0 from J, leaving 9 bases between them. Per the germline V gene, CDR1 is SGHDN and CDR2 is FVKESK. The CDR3 consists of 15 residues. CDR3 DNA sequence: TGTGCCAGCAGCCAAGATCTCGGCGGCTCCTACGAGCAGTACTTC. Translating gives CASSQDLGGSYEQYF.

J is TRBJ2-7 and V is TRBV18; D is possibly TRBD1 (6 bases). Between the trimmed V and J ends, which lost 0 bases and 0 bases, there was a span of 9 bases. Looked up from germline, CDR1 is KGHSH and CDR2 is LQKENI. The CDR3 length is 15 residues. The CDR3 DNA reads as TGTGCCAGCTCACCACCGGGGGCACTCTCCTACGAGCAGTACTTC. It encodes CASSPPGALSYEQYF.